Shown below are 26 T cell receptor beta chains from a single sample sequenced in a study of blood T cell repertoires in COVID-19 (dated by TCRdb to about 2020). The protocol used for the library was the immunoSEQ multiplex PCR assay. TCRdb re-hosts the immuneACCESS table, in-frame sequences only. Its copies lack some clones; in the studies checked, an unresolved V gene accounts for under half of them, and the cause for the rest is not known. This sample has 150,000 to 200,000 clones in its table, and roughly 84% of those were observed once. Jointly, the top ten make up about 9.4% of the sample. Sequenced input: peripheral blood. These receptors all come from a woman aged 80 or over with acute or convalescent COVID-19.

This chain links TRBV21-1 with TRBJ1-2; the D call TRBD1 from the table was never checked on the DNA. TRBV21-1 is a listed pseudogene. The CDR3 length is 16 residues. CDR3 DNA sequence: TGTGCCAGCAGCAAATGTGGGTGGGCCCCGAACTATGGCTACACCTTC. Translation gives CASSKCGWAPNYGYTF.

This chain connects TRBV18 to TRBJ1-6; the match to TRBD1 covers 8 bases. V dropped 3 bases and J dropped 9; count of bases not matched to a gene: 10. The germline V gene has CDR1 KGHSH and CDR2 LQKENI. The CDR3 is made up of 16 amino acids. CDR3 loop: CASSPQGTGSGSPLHF. The CDR3 nucleotides are TGTGCCAGCTCACCCCAAGGGACAGGCTCGGGTTCACCCCTCCACTTT.

The chain carries TRBV2 and TRBJ2-7, with D possibly TRBD1 on 5 matching bases. Germline CDR1 and CDR2: SNHLY and FYNNEI. Trimming shortened V by 8 bases and J by 3 bases, and 17 bases separated the two germline ends. CDR3 size: 14 residues. The CDR3, as DNA: TGTGCCAGCCGACTGGAAGTGACAGACTACGAGCAGTACTTC. It specifies CASRLEVTDYEQYF.

V gene TRBV2 combines with J gene TRBJ2-1, with 10 positions matching TRBD2. Trimming cost V 6 bases and J 6 bases; bases outside gene matches: 14. The CDR3 extends over 17 amino acids. Germline CDR1 reads SNHLY; CDR2 reads FYNNEI. CDR3 region: CASSLLLTSGYSNEQFF. In DNA form, the CDR3 reads TGTGCCAGCAGCCTCCTACTGACTAGCGGGTACTCCAATGAGCAGTTCTTC.

This clone occurred once. The chain uses TRBV7-6 and TRBJ2-3, with 11 bases matching TRBD2. CDR3 size: 16 residues. Losses at the gene ends were 4 bases for V and 2 bases for J; bases not matched to a gene: 5. Germline V gives CDR1 SGHVS, CDR2 FNYEAQ. The CDR3 DNA is TGTGCCAGCAGCTCTATAGCGGGGGGGTACACAGATACGCAGTATTTT. This gives the protein CASSSIAGGYTDTQYF. The whole variable domain, remainder taken from reference TRBV7-6 and TRBJ2-3, is GAGVSQSPRYKVTKRGQDVALRCDPISGHVSLYWYRQALGQGPEFLTYFNYEAQQDKSGLPNDRFSAERPEGSISTLTIQRTEQRDSAMYRCASSSIAGGYTDTQYFGPGTRLTVL.

This rearrangement joins TRBV15 to TRBJ1-4; 10 bases align to TRBD1. This CDR3 spans 16 amino acids. Unmatched junction bases numbered 14, after V lost 8 bases and J lost 8 bases. The germline V gene has CDR1 LNHNV and CDR2 YYDKDF (reference sequence). CDR3 bases: TGTGCCACCTCCGGCGACAGGGGGCGTGGGGGCGAAAAACTGTTTTTT. This encodes CATSGDRGRGGEKLFF.

This sequence joins TRBV7-9 and TRBJ1-2; 10 bases agree with TRBD1. The CDR3 is 13 amino acids. Germline V gene sequence: CDR1 SEHNR, CDR2 FQNEAQ (reference sequence). The V segment lost 11 bases and the J segment 0 bases; nucleotides outside the gene matches: 3. CDR3 protein: CAGGTGANYGYTF. CDR3 DNA: TGTGCCGGGGGGACAGGGGCTAACTATGGCTACACCTTC. Using reference TRBV7-9 and TRBJ1-2 for the parts outside the CDR3, the full variable domain is DTGVSQNPRHKITKRGQNVTFRCDPISEHNRLYWYRQTLGQGPEFLTYFQNEAQLEKSRLLSDRFSAERPKGSFSTLEIQRTEQGDSAMYLCAGGTGANYGYTFGSGTRLTVV.

The rearrangement uses TRBV18 and TRBJ1-2; perhaps TRBD1 as D (6 bases). V was cut by 8 bases and J by 4 bases, with 14 bases left in between. This CDR3 has 13 residues. Germline V gives CDR1 KGHSH, CDR2 LQKENI. In nucleotides, the CDR3 is TGTGCCAGCAAGACAGGTTCTGGCTATGGCTACACCTTC. This codes for CASKTGSGYGYTF.

The V gene is TRBV7-9, the J gene TRBJ1-4, with TRBD1 matching over 7 bases. From germline, CDR1 is SEHNR and CDR2 FQNEAQ (reference sequence). The CDR3 extends over 15 amino acids. Losses at the gene ends were 5 bases for V and 8 bases for J; bases not matched to a gene: 11. The chain's CDR3 is CASSLVQGSGEKLFF. The CDR3 DNA is TGTGCCAGCAGCCTCGTACAGGGGAGTGGCGAAAAACTGTTTTTT.

This chain joins TRBV3-1 (or the pseudogene TRBV3-2) and TRBJ2-3; TRBD1 is a possible D gene (6 bases). CDR1 LGHDT and CDR2 YNNKEL come from the germline V gene (reference sequence). With 4 bases removed from V and 2 bases from J, the gap between germline ends came to 13 bases. There are 15 residues in the CDR3. CDR3 sequence (DNA): TGTGCCAGCAGCCGCCCGGGACACATCACAGATACGCAGTATTTT. Amino acid sequence: CASSRPGHITDTQYF.

The chain has TRBV19 and TRBJ1-6, with 8 bases aligning to TRBD1. V lost 5 bases and J lost 4; bases outside the gene matches: 10. Germline V CDR1 and CDR2: LNHDA, SQIVND (reference sequence). This CDR3 contains 17 residues. This chain's CDR3 is CASSVSAGGLYNSPLHF. CDR3 bases: TGTGCCAGTAGTGTTTCGGCAGGGGGCCTGTATAATTCACCCCTCCACTTT.

The J gene is TRBJ1-4, the V gene TRBV2, with TRBD1 identical over 7 bases. CDR1 and CDR2 from the germline V gene are SNHLY and FYNNEI. Germline trimming cut 5 bases from V and 8 bases from J; bases unmatched to any gene: 5. CDR3 length: 13 amino acids. The CDR3 is CASSTGVSEKLFF. CDR3 nucleotides: TGTGCCAGCAGTACAGGGGTCTCGGAAAAACTGTTTTTT.

There are a few counts of this clone. The chain employs TRBV10-3 and TRBJ1-4, with TRBD1 matching 9 bases. The ends lost 6 bases at V and 5 bases at J; junction bases unmatched: 4. From germline, CDR1 is ENHRY and CDR2 SYGVKD. There are 14 residues in the CDR3. The CDR3 is CAISGGTGNEKLFF. The CDR3 coding sequence is TGTGCCATCAGCGGGGGGACAGGGAATGAAAAACTGTTTTTT.

V gene TRBV5-6 combines with J gene TRBJ1-1, with 7 bases identical to TRBD1. The CDR3 has 15 residues. Trimming removed 6 bases from V and 9 bases from J; junction bases left unmatched: 17. Germline lookup yields CDR1 SGHDT and CDR2 YYEEEE. CDR3 DNA: TGTGCCAGCACATATAGGGCGGGGAAGGGGGCTAAAGCTTTCTTT. Its translation: CASTYRAGKGAKAFF.

The rearrangement uses TRBV3-1 (or the pseudogene TRBV3-2) and TRBJ2-1; D may be TRBD2 (7 bases). Trimming took off 3 bases at V and 10 bases at J, with 22 bases between the two ends. The germline CDR1 and CDR2 sequences are LGHDT and YNNKEL (reference sequence). The CDR3 runs 16 residues. CDR3 sequence (DNA): TGTGCCAGCAGCCAGCCATTGAGGGGGGGGCCGGAGGAGCAGTTCTTC. Translated, it gives CASSQPLRGGPEEQFF.

The chain carries TRBV13 and TRBJ2-7, with TRBD1 matching over 9 bases. CDR3 length: 15 amino acids. With 5 bases clipped from V and 3 bases from J, the junction kept 8 bases outside the gene matches. Looked up from germline, CDR1 is PRHDT and CDR2 is FYEKMQ (reference sequence). CDR3 nucleotides: TGTGCCAGCAGCAAACCGACAGGGGGTATCTACGAGCAGTACTTC. Protein sequence: CASSKPTGGIYEQYF. Together with reference TRBV13 and TRBJ2-7, the CDR3 gives the full variable domain: AAGVIQSPRHLIKEKRETATLKCYPIPRHDTVYWYQQGPGQDPQFLISFYEKMQSDKGSIPDRFSAQQFSDYHSELNMSSLELGDSALYFCASSKPTGGIYEQYFGPGTRLTVT.

This rearrangement joins TRBV6-5 to TRBJ1-5; maybe TRBD1 (5 bases). Germline V gives CDR1 MNHEY, CDR2 SVGAGI. The length of the CDR3 is 14 residues. Trimming took off 6 bases at V and 5 bases at J, with 14 bases between the two ends. The CDR3 DNA is TGTGCCAGCAGCCCCTCTAGGGGTGATCAGCCCCAGCATTTT. Translated: CASSPSRGDQPQHF.

In this sample, this clone turned up once. The J gene is TRBJ2-7, the V gene TRBV29-1; 9 bases agree with TRBD1. The CDR3 spans 13 residues. J gave up 2 bases and V 4 bases, and 3 bases lay outside the gene matches. Germline CDR1 reads SQVTM; CDR2 reads ANQGSEA. The DNA of the CDR3 is TGCAGCGTTGGGGACAGGGTGACCTACGAGCAGTACTTC. Residues: CSVGDRVTYEQYF.

The V gene is TRBV11-2, the J gene TRBJ1-4; perhaps TRBD1 as D (6 bases). Germline CDR1 SGHAT, CDR2 FQNNGV. V was cut by 2 bases and J by 5 bases, with 15 bases left in between. CDR3 length: 16 amino acids. CDR3 nucleotide sequence: TGTGCCAGCAGCTTAAAAGGGTGGGGGCCAAATGAAAAACTGTTTTTT. Its protein product is CASSLKGWGPNEKLFF.

This chain joins TRBV12-5 and TRBJ1-2, with a tentative D call TRBD1 (5 bases). The CDR3 consists of 16 residues. Trimming stripped 0 bases from V and 4 bases from J, with 15 bases between. Germline V gene data show CDR1 as LGHNT and CDR2 as FRNRAP. In DNA form, the CDR3 reads TGTGCTAGTGGTTTGGTCCACTCGGGCGGGGGCTATGGCTACACCTTC. It encodes CASGLVHSGGGYGYTF.

J is TRBJ2-5 and V is TRBV6-1, with TRBD1 identical over 7 bases. The CDR3 spans 15 residues. Per the germline V gene, CDR1 is MNHNS and CDR2 is SASEGT. V lost 1 base and J lost 5; bases outside the gene matches: 7. The CDR3 DNA is TGTGCCAGCAGTGAAGAAGGGGGCGATTGGGAGACCCAGTACTTC. It codes for CASSEEGGDWETQYF.

This rearrangement joins TRBV14 to TRBJ2-5; 7 bases align to TRBD1. This CDR3 contains 16 residues. With V trimmed by 0 bases and J by 4 bases, 8 bases remained unmatched. Per germline, CDR1 SGHDN and CDR2 FVKESK. The CDR3 region is CASSQDLTGLLETQYF. The CDR3 coding sequence is TGTGCCAGCAGCCAAGATCTGACAGGGCTTTTAGAGACCCAGTACTTC. The full variable domain, with the rest looked up from reference TRBV14 and TRBJ2-5, is EAGVTQFPSHSVIEKGQTVTLRCDPISGHDNLYWYRRVMGKEIKFLLHFVKESKQDESGMPNNRFLAERTGGTYSTLKVQPAELEDSGVYFCASSQDLTGLLETQYFGPGTRLLVL.

In DNA, the CDR3 is TGCGCCAGCAGTGAGGACAAGAACACTGAAGCTTTCTTT. Residues: CASSEDKNTEAFF. The chain combines TRBV10-1 with TRBJ1-1; D not resolved. Deletions cut 2 bases from V and 1 base from J, with 5 bases between. The length of the CDR3 is 13 residues. Germline loops: CDR1 WNHNN, CDR2 SYGVQD (reference sequence).

The chain has TRBV6-6 and TRBJ2-3, with TRBD1 matching 8 bases. The CDR3 is 13 residues long. V was clipped by 8 bases and J by 2 bases; unmatched bases: 3. Germline V gene sequence: CDR1 MNHNY, CDR2 SVGAGI (reference sequence). CDR3 in DNA: TGTGCCAGCGGGGACAGGCTCACAGATACGCAGTATTTT. Its translation: CASGDRLTDTQYF.

V and J are TRBV24-1 and TRBJ2-7, with D maybe TRBD1 (5 bases). V dropped 2 bases and J dropped 1 base, with 14 bases sitting between them. The CDR3 length is 16 residues. Looked up from germline, CDR1 is KGHDR and CDR2 is SFDVKD. The CDR3 bases are TGTGCCACCAGTGATTGGGGCAGGGCAGGGTCCTACGAGCAGTACTTC. Residues: CATSDWGRAGSYEQYF.

The chain couples TRBV7-9 to TRBJ2-7; 14 bases agree with TRBD2. The ends lost 4 bases at V and 0 bases at J; junction bases unmatched: 5. The CDR3 length is 17 residues. From germline, CDR1 is SEHNR and CDR2 FQNEAQ (reference sequence). CDR3 sequence (DNA): TGTGCCAGCAGCTCTCCCGGGACTAGCGGGAGCTCCTACGAGCAGTACTTC. Protein product: CASSSPGTSGSSYEQYF.